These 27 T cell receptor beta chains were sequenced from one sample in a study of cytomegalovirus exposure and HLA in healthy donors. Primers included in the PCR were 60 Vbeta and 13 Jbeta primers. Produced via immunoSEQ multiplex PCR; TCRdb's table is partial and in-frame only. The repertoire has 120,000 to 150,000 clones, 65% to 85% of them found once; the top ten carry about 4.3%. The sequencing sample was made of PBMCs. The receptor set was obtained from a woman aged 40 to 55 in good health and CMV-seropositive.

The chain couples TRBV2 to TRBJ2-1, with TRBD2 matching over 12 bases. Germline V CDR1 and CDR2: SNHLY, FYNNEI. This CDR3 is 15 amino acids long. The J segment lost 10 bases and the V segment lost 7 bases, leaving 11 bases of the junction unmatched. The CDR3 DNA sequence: TGTGCCAGCAAACCGACTAGCGGGAGAATCGGAGAGCAGTTCTTC. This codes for CASKPTSGRIGEQFF.

The CDR3 coding sequence is TGTGCCAGCAGTGTGGGAGCGGGTGACACAGATACGCAGTATTTT. Amino acid sequence: CASSVGAGDTDTQYF. The chain employs TRBV6-4 and TRBJ2-3; tentative D call: TRBD2 (6 bases). This CDR3 has 15 amino acids. V was pared by 4 bases and J by 2 bases, with 13 bases between. Germline V CDR1 and CDR2: MRHNA, SNTAGT.

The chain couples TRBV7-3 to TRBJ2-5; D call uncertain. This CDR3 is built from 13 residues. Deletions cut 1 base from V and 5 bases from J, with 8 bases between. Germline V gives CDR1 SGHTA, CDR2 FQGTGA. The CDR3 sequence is CASSLMVRETQYF. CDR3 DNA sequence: TGTGCCAGCAGCTTAATGGTCCGGGAGACCCAGTACTTC. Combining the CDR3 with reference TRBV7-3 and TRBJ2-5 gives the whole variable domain GAGVSQTPSNKVTEKGKYVELRCDPISGHTALYWYRQSLGQGPEFLIYFQGTGAADDSGLPNDRFFAVRPEGSVSTLKIQRTERGDSAVYLCASSLMVRETQYFGPGTRLLVL.

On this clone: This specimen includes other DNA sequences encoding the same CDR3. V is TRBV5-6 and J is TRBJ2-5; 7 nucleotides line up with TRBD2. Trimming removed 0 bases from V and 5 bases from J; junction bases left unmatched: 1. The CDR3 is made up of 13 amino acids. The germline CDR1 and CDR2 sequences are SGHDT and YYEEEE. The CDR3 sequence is CASSLAGRETQYF. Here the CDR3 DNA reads TGTGCCAGCAGCTTGGCCGGGAGGGAGACCCAGTACTTC.

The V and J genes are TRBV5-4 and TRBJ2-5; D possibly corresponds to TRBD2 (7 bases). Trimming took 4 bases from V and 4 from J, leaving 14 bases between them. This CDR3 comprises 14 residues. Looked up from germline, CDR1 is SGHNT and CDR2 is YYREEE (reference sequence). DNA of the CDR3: TGTGCCAGCAGCCACGGGGGGCATCGAGAGACCCAGTACTTC. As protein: CASSHGGHRETQYF.

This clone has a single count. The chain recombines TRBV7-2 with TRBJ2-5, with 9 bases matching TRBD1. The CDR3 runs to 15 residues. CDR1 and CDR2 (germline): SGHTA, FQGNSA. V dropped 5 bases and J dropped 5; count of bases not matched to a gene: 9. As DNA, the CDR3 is TGTGCCAGCAGCCCGACAGGGGGGCCCTTTGAGACCCAGTACTTC. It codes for CASSPTGGPFETQYF.

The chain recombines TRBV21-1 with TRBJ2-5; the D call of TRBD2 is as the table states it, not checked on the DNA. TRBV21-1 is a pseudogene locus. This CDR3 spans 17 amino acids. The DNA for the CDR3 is TGTGCCAGCAGCAAAGAGAGTCAGCGGCAGTCCAAGAGAACCCAGTACTTC. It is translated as CASSKESQRQSKRTQYF.

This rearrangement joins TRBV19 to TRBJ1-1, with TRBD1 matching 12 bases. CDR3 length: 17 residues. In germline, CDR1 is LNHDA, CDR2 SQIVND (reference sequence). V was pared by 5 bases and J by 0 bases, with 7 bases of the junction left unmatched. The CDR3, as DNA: TGTGCCAGTAGTGCCTCCGGGACAGGGGGCGTGAACACTGAAGCTTTCTTT. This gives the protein CASSASGTGGVNTEAFF.

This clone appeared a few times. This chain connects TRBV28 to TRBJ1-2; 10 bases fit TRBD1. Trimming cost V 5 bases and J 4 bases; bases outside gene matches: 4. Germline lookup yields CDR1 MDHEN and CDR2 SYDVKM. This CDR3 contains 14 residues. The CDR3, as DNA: TGTGCCAGCAGTCCGACAGGGGGCCGCTATGGCTACACCTTC. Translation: CASSPTGGRYGYTF.

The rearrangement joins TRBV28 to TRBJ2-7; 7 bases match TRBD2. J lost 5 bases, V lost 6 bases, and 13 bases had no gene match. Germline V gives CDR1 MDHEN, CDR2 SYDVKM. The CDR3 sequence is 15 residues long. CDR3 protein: CASSRPRGGKDEQYF. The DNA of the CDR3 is TGTGCCAGCAGCCGCCCAAGGGGAGGGAAAGACGAGCAGTACTTC.

CDR3 protein: CASSLYNGQGRNTIYF. The CDR3 bases are TGTGCCAGCAGCCTATATAATGGACAGGGACGAAACACCATATATTTT. This rearrangement joins TRBV7-9 to TRBJ1-3; TRBD1 matches at 8 bases. The CDR3 length is 16 residues. V lost 5 bases and J lost 5; bases outside the gene matches: 11. Germline V gene data show CDR1 as SEHNR and CDR2 as FQNEAQ (reference sequence).

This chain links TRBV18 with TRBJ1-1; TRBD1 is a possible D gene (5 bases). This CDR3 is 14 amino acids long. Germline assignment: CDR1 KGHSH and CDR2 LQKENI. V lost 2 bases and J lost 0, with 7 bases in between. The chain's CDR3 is CASSPAGVNTEAFF. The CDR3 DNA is TGTGCCAGCTCACCAGCGGGGGTGAACACTGAAGCTTTCTTT.

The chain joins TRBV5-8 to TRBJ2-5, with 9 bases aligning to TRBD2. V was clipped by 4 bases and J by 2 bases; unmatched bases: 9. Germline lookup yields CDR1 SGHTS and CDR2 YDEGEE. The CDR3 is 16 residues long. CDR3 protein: CASSPGSSGGQETQYF. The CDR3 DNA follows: TGTGCCAGCAGCCCGGGGTCCAGCGGGGGGCAAGAGACCCAGTACTTC.

CDR3 sequence: CASSLEWDISYNEQFF. CDR3 bases: TGTGCCAGCAGCTTAGAATGGGACATCTCCTACAATGAGCAGTTCTTC. The rearrangement links TRBV11-1 to TRBJ2-1, with a tentative D call TRBD1 (6 bases). The CDR3 runs to 16 residues. The V and J ends lost 1 base and 0 bases respectively, with 10 bases between them. Germline loops: CDR1 SGHAT, CDR2 FQDESV (reference sequence).

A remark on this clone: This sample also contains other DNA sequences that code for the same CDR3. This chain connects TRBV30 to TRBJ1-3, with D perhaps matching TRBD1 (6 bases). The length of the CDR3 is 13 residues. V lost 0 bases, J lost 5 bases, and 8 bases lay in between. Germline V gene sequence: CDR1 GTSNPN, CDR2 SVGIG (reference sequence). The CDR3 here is CAWSVGGRNTIYF. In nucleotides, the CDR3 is TGTGCCTGGAGTGTAGGGGGAAGAAACACCATATATTTT.

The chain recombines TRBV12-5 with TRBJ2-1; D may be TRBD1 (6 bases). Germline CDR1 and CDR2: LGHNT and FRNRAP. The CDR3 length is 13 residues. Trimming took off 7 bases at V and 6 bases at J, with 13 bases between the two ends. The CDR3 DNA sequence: TGTGCTAGTGCCCTGGACAGTTTCAATGAGCAGTTCTTC. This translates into CASALDSFNEQFF.

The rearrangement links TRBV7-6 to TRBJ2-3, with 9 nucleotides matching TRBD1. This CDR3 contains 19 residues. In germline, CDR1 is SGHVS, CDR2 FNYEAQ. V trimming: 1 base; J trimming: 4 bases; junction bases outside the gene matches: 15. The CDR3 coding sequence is TGTGCCAGCAGCTTAGAAGGGACAGGGAGCCTCGGACAACCAGATACGCAGTATTTT. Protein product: CASSLEGTGSLGQPDTQYF.

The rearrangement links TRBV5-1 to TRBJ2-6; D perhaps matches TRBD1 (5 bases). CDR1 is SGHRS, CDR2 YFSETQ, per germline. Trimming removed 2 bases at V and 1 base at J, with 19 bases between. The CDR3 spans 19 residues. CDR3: CASSFRGLRPSSGANVLTF. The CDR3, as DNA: TGCGCCAGCAGCTTTAGGGGTCTCCGTCCCTCTTCTGGGGCCAACGTCCTGACTTTC.

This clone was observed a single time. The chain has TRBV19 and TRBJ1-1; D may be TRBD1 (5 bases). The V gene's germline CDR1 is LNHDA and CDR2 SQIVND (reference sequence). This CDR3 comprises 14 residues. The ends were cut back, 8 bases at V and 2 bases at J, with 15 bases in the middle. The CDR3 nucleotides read TGTGCCAGTCACCTGGGAGGGGCCAACACTGAAGCTTTCTTT. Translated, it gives CASHLGGANTEAFF.

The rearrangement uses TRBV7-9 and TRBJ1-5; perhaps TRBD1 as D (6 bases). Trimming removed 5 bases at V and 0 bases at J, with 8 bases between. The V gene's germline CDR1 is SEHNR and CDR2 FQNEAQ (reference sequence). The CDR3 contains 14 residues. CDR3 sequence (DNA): TGTGCCAGCAGCCAGGACAGTAGCAATCAGCCCCAGCATTTT. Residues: CASSQDSSNQPQHF. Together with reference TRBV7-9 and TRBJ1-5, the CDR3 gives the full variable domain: DTGVSQNPRHKITKRGQNVTFRCDPISEHNRLYWYRQTLGQGPEFLTYFQNEAQLEKSRLLSDRFSAERPKGSFSTLEIQRTEQGDSAMYLCASSQDSSNQPQHFGDGTRLSIL.

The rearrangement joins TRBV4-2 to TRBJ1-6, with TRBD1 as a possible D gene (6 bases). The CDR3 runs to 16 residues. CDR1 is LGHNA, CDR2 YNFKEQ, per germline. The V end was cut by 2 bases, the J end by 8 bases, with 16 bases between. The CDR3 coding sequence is TGTGCCAGCAGCCAATTGTCCGGACAGTGGGATTCACCCCTCCACTTT. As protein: CASSQLSGQWDSPLHF.

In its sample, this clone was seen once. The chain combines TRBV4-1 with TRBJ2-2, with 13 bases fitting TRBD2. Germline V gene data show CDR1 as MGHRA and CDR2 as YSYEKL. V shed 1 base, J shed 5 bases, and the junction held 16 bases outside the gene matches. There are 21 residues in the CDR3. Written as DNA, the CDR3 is TGCGCCAGCAGCCAAGGGGGAGGGACTAGCGGGGTCTGGGGTCTAACCGGGGAGCTGTTTTTT. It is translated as CASSQGGGTSGVWGLTGELFF.

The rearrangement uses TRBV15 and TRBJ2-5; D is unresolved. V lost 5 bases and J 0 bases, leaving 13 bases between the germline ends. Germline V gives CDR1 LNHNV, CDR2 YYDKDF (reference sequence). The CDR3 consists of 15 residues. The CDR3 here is CATSSAVNHQETQYF. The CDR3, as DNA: TGTGCCACCAGCTCCGCGGTGAACCACCAAGAGACCCAGTACTTC.

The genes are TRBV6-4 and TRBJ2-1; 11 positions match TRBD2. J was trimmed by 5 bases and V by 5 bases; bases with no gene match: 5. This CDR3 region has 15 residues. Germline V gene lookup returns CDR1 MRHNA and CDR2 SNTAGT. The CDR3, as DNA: TGTGCCAGCAGTCCAACTAGCGGGGGCCACAATGAGCAGTTCTTC. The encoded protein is CASSPTSGGHNEQFF.

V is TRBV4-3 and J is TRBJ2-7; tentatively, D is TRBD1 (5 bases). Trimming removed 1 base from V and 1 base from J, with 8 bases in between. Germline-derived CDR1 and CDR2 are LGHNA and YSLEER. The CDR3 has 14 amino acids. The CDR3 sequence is CASSQGTYSYEQYF. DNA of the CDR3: TGCGCCAGCAGCCAAGGGACATATTCCTACGAGCAGTACTTC.

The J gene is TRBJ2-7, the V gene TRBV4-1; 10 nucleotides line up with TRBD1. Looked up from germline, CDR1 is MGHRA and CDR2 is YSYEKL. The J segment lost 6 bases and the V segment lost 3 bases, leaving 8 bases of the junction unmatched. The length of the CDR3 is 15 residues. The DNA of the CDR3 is TGCGCCAGCAGCCAGACCGGGACAGGGGAGACCGAGCAGTACTTC. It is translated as CASSQTGTGETEQYF.

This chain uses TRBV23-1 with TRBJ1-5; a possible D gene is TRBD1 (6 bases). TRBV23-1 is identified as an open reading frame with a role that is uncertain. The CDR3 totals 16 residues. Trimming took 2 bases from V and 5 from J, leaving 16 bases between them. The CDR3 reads CASSQVWGTPYQPQHF. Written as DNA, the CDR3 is TGCGCCAGCAGTCAAGTGTGGGGGACACCCTATCAGCCCCAGCATTTT.